This note documents a single T cell receptor beta chain sequence. The target of this receptor is not known. The data were obtained in a study of monozygotic twins with inflammatory bowel disease (dated by TCRdb to between 2018 and 2021). Background on the whole study: In total, 28 monozygotic twin pairs made up the full study: 19 Danish pairs, all IBD-discordant, plus nine German pairs, of which four were IBD-concordant and five were IBD-discordant. Each individual had, on average, about 151 000 unique TCRalpha sequences and 181 000 unique TCRbeta sequences available for analysis. Disease-associated traits were sought mainly through comparisons between IBD patients and their genetically identical healthy co-twins within discordant pairs. The study at large found these results: The analysis was unable to tell different T cell subtypes apart. Differing immunosuppressive treatments among patients may have added background noise and inter-individual variability to the repertoires. Compared with healthy twins, IBD patients had fewer clonotypes in common with other individuals, a difference most pronounced in patients showing signs of disease activity. IBD patients had lower TCRbeta repertoire diversity, measured by the inverse Simpson index, than their healthy co-twins. Repertoire similarity did not differ between concordant and discordant twins, possibly due to limited statistical power. No single strong signal or clonotype linked to IBD turned up in the results, so the idea that one exists was not supported.

Library preparation employed 5' RACE. The input for every TCR library was 3500 ng of total RNA. cDNA was synthesized with SMARTScribe reverse transcriptase in eight separate reactions per sample. During cDNA synthesis, unique molecular identifiers containing a 6-nucleotide sample barcode were introduced by template switching. TCRalpha and TCRbeta cDNA was amplified in two nested PCRs of 16 and 9 cycles, and bead purification was carried out after each PCR. Before amplification, cDNA was treated with uracil DNA-glycosylase and purified using the QIAquick PCR purification kit. In the second PCR, Illumina TruSeq-compatible adapters and sample-specific barcodes were added. Library quality and concentration were checked on TapeStation and Qubit, and libraries were pooled at about 4.9 ng each. Sequencing of pooled libraries was carried out on an Illumina HiSeq2500 single-index Rapid Run using 2 x 100 bp reads and custom sequencing primers. In the paper's pipeline: MiGEC version 1.2.6 was used for UMI-based consensus assembly to correct PCR and sequencing errors. V(D)J alignment, clonotype assembly and CDR3 extraction were performed with MiXCR version 2.1.1. Normalisation of gene usage, clonotype sharing and MAIT/NKT TCR abundance was achieved by analysing the top 1000, 10 000 and 20 000 clonotypes per sample. Diversity was computed as the inverse Simpson index with the vegan R package after downsampling to 27 000 UMIs. Statistical testing used paired Mann-Whitney U tests on the discordant twin pairs and applied Benjamini-Hochberg correction for multiple testing. After the reads were reprocessed by TCRdb, one entry was made per CDR3 protein sequence, with no DNA. These V and J calls are TCRdb output, not the study's own analysis. The sample has a few hundred thousand distinct CDR3 sequences on record. The ten largest clones represent around 2.6% of the sample.

The CDR3 goes from the cysteine to the phenylalanine over 15 residues. Nucleotide data are not available. CDR1 and CDR2 are read off the germline V gene (reference sequence) as LGHDT and YNNKEL. From each donor, a roughly 2.3 ml peripheral blood sample was drawn into PAXgene tubes and stored at -80 degrees C. Without T cell sorting, total RNA was isolated from whole blood using the PAXgene blood miRNA kit on an automated QIAcube. Deep TCRalpha and TCRbeta repertoire profiling with unique molecular barcoding was performed on peripheral blood of monozygotic twin pairs concordant or discordant for inflammatory bowel disease. Smoking habits were recorded for all twin pairs, with individuals classified as current, former or never smokers.

Sequenced input: blood. The receptor was derived from a human donor with ulcerative colitis or Crohn's disease, or a healthy co-twin of an affected twin (not recorded which). The chain is encoded by TRBV3-1 joined to TRBJ2-1; checking the TCRdb D call of TRBD1 is not possible without DNA. For the CDR3, the sequence is CASSQESAGDSEQFF.